This T cell receptor beta chain was captured in a study of OX40 agonist ivuxolimab in advanced cancers. Study-level background: Aged about 20 to 80 with a mean of approximately 57 years, they were around 79% male. Notes on the study in general: Among the nonresponders, some also had low normalized T-cell clonal expansion.

The germline CDR1 and CDR2 sequences are MNHNY and SVGAGI (reference sequence). The CDR3 loop spans 12 amino acids. V was clipped by 2 bases and J by 9 bases, with 10 bases between them. Clones were read by immunoSEQ multiplex PCR, and TCRdb kept only the in-frame ones, dropping some. Here the sample spans 80,000 or so clones, approximately 85% being singletons. Remarks on this clone: Antigen unknown.

Patients with a history of autoimmune disease or on systemic immunosuppression were excluded. This TCR derives from an adult with an advanced solid tumor such as melanoma, head and neck, liver or kidney cancer. The chain carries TRBV6-6 and TRBJ1-2; no clear D. The specimen was CD4+ or CD8+ T cells sorted from blood, collected in a trial of the OX40 agonist ivuxolimab. CDR3 bases: TGTGCCAGCAGTTACGGAAGGTCTAGCTACACCTTC. It encodes CASSYGRSSYTF.